The source of this TCR beta chain is a study of T cell repertoires in cytomegalovirus infection. General study points: Individuals carrying CMV plus the relevant HLA were identified by cumulative frequency of public TCR beta families.

In this sample, this clonotype turned up many times. Its antigen remains unknown. The CDR3 runs 14 residues. Germline V lookup: CDR1 MDHEN, CDR2 SYDVKM. V gave up 6 bases and J gave up 4 bases, with 15 bases separating them. TCRdb fed the reads into MiXCR, producing one record per CDR3 protein. The table lists nearly 450,000 distinct CDR3 sequences, approximately 32% of them singletons. Sequenced material: PBMCs. The TCR comes from a human donor in good health (CMV status not recorded). Some clones in this sample may be carry-over from other donors' samples. The chain recombines TRBV28 with TRBJ1-2; unclear D gene. CDR3 nucleotide sequence: TGTGCCAGCAGCCCCAAGCCTAGGAGCTATGGCTACACCTTC. Amino acids: CASSPKPRSYGYTF.